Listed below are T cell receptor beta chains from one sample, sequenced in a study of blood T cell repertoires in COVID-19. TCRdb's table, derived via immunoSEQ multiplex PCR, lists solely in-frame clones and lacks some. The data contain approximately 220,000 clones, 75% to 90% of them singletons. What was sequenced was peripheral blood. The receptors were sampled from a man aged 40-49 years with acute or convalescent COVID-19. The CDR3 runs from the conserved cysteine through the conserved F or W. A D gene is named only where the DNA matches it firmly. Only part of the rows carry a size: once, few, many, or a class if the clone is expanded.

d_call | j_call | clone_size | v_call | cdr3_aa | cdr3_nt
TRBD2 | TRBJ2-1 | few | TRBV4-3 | CASSQDRATGGRPEQFF | TGCGCCAGCAGCCAAGATAGGGCGACGGGCGGGAGGCCCGAGCAGTTCTTC
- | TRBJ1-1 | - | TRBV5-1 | CASKYTYRENTEAFF | TGCGCCAGCAAGTATACGTACAGGGAGAACACTGAAGCTTTCTTT
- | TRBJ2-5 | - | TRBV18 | CASSSGGWETQYF | TGTGCCAGCTCATCGGGTGGTTGGGAGACCCAGTACTTC
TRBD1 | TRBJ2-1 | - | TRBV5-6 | CASSSGTVVNEQFF | TGTGCCAGCAGCTCCGGGACAGTAGTAAATGAGCAGTTCTTC
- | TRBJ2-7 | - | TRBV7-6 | CASSMTQSSYEQYF | TGTGCCAGCAGCATGACTCAAAGCTCCTACGAGCAGTACTTC
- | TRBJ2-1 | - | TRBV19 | CASRPRLGPSEQFF | TGTGCCAGTAGACCGAGACTAGGACCAAGTGAGCAGTTCTTC
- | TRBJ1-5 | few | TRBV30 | CAWSVPRAHNQPQHF | TGTGCCTGGAGTGTGCCCAGGGCCCACAATCAGCCCCAGCATTTT
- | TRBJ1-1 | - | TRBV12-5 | CASARTVNTEAFF | TGTGCTAGTGCCCGGACAGTGAACACTGAAGCTTTCTTT
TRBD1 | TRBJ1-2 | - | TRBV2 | CASRPGQGGGYTF | TGTGCCAGCAGGCCTGGACAGGGTGGTGGCTACACCTTC
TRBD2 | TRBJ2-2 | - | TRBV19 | CASSLAGVGTGELFF | TGTGCCAGTAGTTTAGCGGGAGTAGGTACCGGGGAGCTGTTTTTT
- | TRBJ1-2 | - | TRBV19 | CASSKGRSPNYGYTF | TGTGCCAGTAGTAAAGGGAGGTCTCCTAACTATGGCTACACCTTC
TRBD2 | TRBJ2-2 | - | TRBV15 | CATSRSAGVVTGELFF | TGTGCCACCAGCAGGTCGGCGGGGGTCGTCACCGGGGAGCTGTTTTTT
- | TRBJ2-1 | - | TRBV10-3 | CAIKGDARNEQFF | TGTGCCATCAAGGGGGACGCCCGCAATGAGCAGTTCTTC
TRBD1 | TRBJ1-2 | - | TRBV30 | CAWKLPGTGFGYTF | TGTGCCTGGAAACTGCCAGGGACAGGGTTTGGCTACACCTTC
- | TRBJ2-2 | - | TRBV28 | CASGGTGVTGELFF | TGTGCCAGCGGGGGGACGGGGGTCACCGGGGAGCTGTTTTTT
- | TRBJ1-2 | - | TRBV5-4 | CASSLEGTRTAGYTF | TGTGCCAGCAGCTTGGAGGGGACAAGGACGGCTGGCTACACCTTC
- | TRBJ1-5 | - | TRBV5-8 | CASSSPPGGQPQHF | TGTGCCAGCAGCTCCCCTCCGGGGGGTCAGCCCCAGCATTTT
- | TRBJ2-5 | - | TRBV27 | CASRSGMATQETQYF | TGTGCCAGCAGGTCGGGGATGGCGACCCAAGAGACCCAGTACTTC
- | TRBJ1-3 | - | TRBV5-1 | CASSLDRNSGNTIYF | TGCGCCAGCAGCTTGGATAGGAACAGCGGAAACACCATATATTTT
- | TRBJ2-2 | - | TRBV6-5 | CASWRNTGELFF | TGTGCCAGTTGGAGAAACACCGGGGAGCTGTTTTTT
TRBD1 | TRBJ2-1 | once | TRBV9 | CASSVGSQGAYNEQFF | TGTGCCAGCAGCGTAGGGTCACAGGGGGCGTACAATGAGCAGTTCTTC
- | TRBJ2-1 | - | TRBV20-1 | CSAHRENEQFF | TGCAGTGCTCATCGGGAGAATGAGCAGTTCTTC
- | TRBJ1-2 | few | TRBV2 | CASSEEYRTVVGYTF | TGTGCCAGCAGTGAAGAGTATCGGACAGTTGTCGGCTACACCTTC
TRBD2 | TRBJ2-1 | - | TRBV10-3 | CAISPTPGLDLEQFF | TGTGCCATCAGTCCTACACCGGGACTAGATCTAGAGCAGTTCTTC
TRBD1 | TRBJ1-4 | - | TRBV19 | CASSSRQGGGEKLFF | TGTGCCAGTAGTTCTCGACAGGGGGGTGGTGAAAAACTGTTTTTT
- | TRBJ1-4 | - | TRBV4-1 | CASSPTGTTRNEKLFF | TGCGCCAGCAGCCCTACCGGGACTACCAGGAATGAAAAACTGTTTTTT
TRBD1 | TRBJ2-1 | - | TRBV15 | CATSRLWTGESYNEQFF | TGTGCCACCAGCAGACTTTGGACAGGGGAGTCCTACAATGAGCAGTTCTTC
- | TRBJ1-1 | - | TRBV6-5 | CATRVGVRNTEAFF | TGTGCCACTCGTGTCGGGGTTCGTAACACTGAAGCTTTCTTT
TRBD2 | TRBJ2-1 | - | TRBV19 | CASSIAGGILNEQFF | TGTGCCAGTAGTATAGCCGGGGGGATTCTTAATGAGCAGTTCTTC
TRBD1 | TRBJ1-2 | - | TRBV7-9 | CASSLTGVNYGYTF | TGTGCCAGCAGCCTTACAGGGGTTAACTATGGCTACACCTTC
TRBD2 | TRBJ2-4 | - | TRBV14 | CASSRSGFGGIQYF | TGTGCCAGCAGCCGTAGCGGGTTCGGGGGCATTCAGTACTTC
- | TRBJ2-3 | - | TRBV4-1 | CASSPGWGRFGTTTDTQYF | TGCGCCAGCAGCCCCGGGTGGGGGAGGTTCGGGACGACCACAGATACGCAGTATTTT
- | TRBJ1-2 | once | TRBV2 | CASSDFPVNYGYTF | TGTGCCAGCAGTGATTTCCCAGTAAACTATGGCTACACCTTC
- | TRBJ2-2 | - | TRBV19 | CASSILGRSSRTGELFF | TGTGCCAGTAGTATCCTCGGTCGCTCAAGCCGCACCGGGGAGCTGTTTTTT
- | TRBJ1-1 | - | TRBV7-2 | CASSPIGGMNTEAFF | TGTGCCAGCAGCCCGATCGGCGGAATGAACACTGAAGCTTTCTTT
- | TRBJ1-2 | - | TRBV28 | CASSSSTPGQQGYGYTF | TGTGCCAGCAGCAGTTCAACTCCGGGACAACAGGGATATGGCTACACCTTC
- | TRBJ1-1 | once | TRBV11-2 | CASSLDPGGAGNTEAFF | TGTGCCAGCAGCTTAGATCCGGGGGGCGCAGGGAACACTGAAGCTTTCTTT
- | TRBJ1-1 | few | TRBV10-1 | CASSGEGPGVSTEAFF | TGCGCCAGCAGTGGGGAGGGGCCAGGGGTGAGCACTGAAGCTTTCTTT
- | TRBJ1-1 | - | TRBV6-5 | CASQAGETEAFF | TGTGCCAGCCAAGCGGGGGAGACTGAAGCTTTCTTT
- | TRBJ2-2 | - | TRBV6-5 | CASSYQTRGGELFF | TGTGCCAGCAGTTACCAGACCCGGGGCGGGGAGCTGTTTTTT
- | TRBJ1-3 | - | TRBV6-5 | CASSVTGTGNTIYF | TGTGCCAGCAGCGTGACAGGAACTGGAAACACCATATATTTT
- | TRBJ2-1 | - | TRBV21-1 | CASSKGTRGGTGKSSGSNEQFF | TGTGCCAGCAGCAAAGGGACGCGGGGAGGGACAGGGAAGTCTAGCGGGAGTAATGAGCAGTTCTTC
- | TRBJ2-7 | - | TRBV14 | CASSQGILPYEQYF | TGTGCCAGCAGCCAAGGAATACTTCCATACGAGCAGTACTTC
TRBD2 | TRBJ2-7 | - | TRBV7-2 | CASSSSGRTYEQYF | TGTGCCAGCAGCTCTAGCGGGAGGACCTACGAGCAGTACTTC
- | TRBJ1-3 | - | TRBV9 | CASSVGPGGFGNTIYF | TGTGCCAGCAGCGTAGGTCCCGGGGGGTTTGGAAACACCATATATTTT
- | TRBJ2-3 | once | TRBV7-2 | CASSPTGTDTQYF | TGTGCCAGCAGCCCCACCGGGACAGATACGCAGTATTTT
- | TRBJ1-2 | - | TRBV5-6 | CASSSNLWGYTF | TGTGCCAGCAGCTCAAATCTATGGGGCTACACCTTC
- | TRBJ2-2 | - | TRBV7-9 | CASSPPQQGNTGELFF | TGTGCCAGCAGCCCCCCCCAACAGGGTAACACCGGGGAGCTGTTTTTT
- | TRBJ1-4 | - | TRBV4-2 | CASSQVRGFGEKLFF | TGTGCCAGCAGCCAAGTTAGGGGGTTTGGGGAAAAACTGTTTTTT
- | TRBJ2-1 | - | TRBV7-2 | CASSPQGRHEQFF | TGTGCCAGCAGCCCCCAGGGTCGGCATGAGCAGTTCTTC
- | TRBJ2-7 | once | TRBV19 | CASSIGLVQAFSYEQYF | TGTGCCAGTAGTATAGGGTTAGTCCAAGCTTTTTCCTACGAGCAGTACTTC
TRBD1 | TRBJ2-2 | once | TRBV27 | CASSPRQGVYSGELFF | TGTGCCAGCAGTCCTCGACAGGGGGTATATTCCGGGGAGCTGTTTTTT
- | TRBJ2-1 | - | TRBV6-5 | CAGRDSNYNEQFF | TGTGCCGGGCGGGACAGTAATTACAATGAGCAGTTCTTC